This T cell receptor (beta chain) was identified in a study of CD8+ T cells in alopecia areata. Regarding treatment: oral pan-JAK inhibitor, 5-10 mg twice daily. The CDR3 is 13 amino acids. CDR1 and CDR2 from the germline V gene are MNHEY and SMNVEV (reference sequence). V gave up 5 bases and J gave up 7 bases, with 11 bases separating them. cDNA reverse transcribed from extracted RNA served as the sequencing template. The repertoire was sequenced with immunoSEQ multiplex PCR; TCRdb's copy has only in-frame clones and lacks some. The repertoire holds around 180,000 clones, with roughly 60% as singletons.

This TCR was sampled from a human donor with alopecia areata. This specimen consisted of CD4+ T cells sorted from blood, obtained at week 24, from a patient treated with tofacitinib. This chain uses TRBV27 with TRBJ2-2, with D possibly TRBD2 on 6 matching bases. Here the CDR3 reads CASSLRRGGELFF. CDR3 coding DNA: TGTGCCAGCAGTCTAAGGAGGGGCGGGGAGCTGTTTTTT.